This TCR beta chain was documented in a study of CD8+ T cells in alopecia areata (dated by TCRdb to 2017 to 2018). Describing the broader study: Treated patients were enrolled in an open-label pilot trial of oral tofacitinib, 5 to 10 mg twice daily, for moderate-to-severe alopecia areata. TCRbeta CDR3 regions were amplified by immunoSEQ multiplex PCR with 35 Vbeta forward and 13 Jbeta reverse primers. RNA came from the PAXgene miRNA kit for fixed scalp, the miRNeasy kit for PBMCs, and the RNeasy kit for mouse skin. Scalp clonality was compared among normal scalp (n=4), patchy alopecia areata scalp (n=8), and alopecia totalis/universalis scalp (n=8). Tofacitinib was given for 6 to 18 months, followed by 6 months of follow-up off drug to assess delayed response and recurrence. The study used high-throughput TCRbeta sequencing to examine T cell clonal expansion in alopecia areata, in both the C3H/HeJ mouse model and human patients. In humans, TCRbeta sequencing was performed on scalp tissue and on sorted CD4+ and CD8+ peripheral blood T cells from healthy controls and from patients with patchy or totalis/universalis alopecia areata. Patients on tofacitinib were biopsied at baseline and after 4 and 24 weeks of treatment, and several of the patients also had a later scalp biopsy.

Here is what the overall study found, with its caveats: Scalp TCR repertoire analysis is complicated because resident alphabeta T cells in normal human skin are also sequenced, whereas mouse skin is dominated by gammadelta T cells. Shared TCR sequences between patients were less evident than in mice, which may be partly attributable to HLA diversity in the patient population. Higher clonality and more expanded CD8+ clones were observed in lesional scalp than in normal scalp, particularly in alopecia totalis/universalis, a finding suggestive of antigenic drive.

The sample's time point label is to be understood as: baseline before oral tofacitinib. Lesional scalp punch biopsies and peripheral blood were obtained from alopecia areata patients. PBMCs were isolated by density centrifugation and stained for CD3, CD4 and CD8, after which CD4+ and CD8+ T cells were sorted on a FACSAria. V sheds 2 bases and J sheds 2 bases, leaving 6 bases between their ends. CDR1 and CDR2 are read off the germline V gene as SQVTM and ANQGSEA. Including cysteine and phenylalanine, the CDR3 has 13 amino acids. CDR3 DNA is the only sequence kept; it has 39 bases, read in frame from the first base. Library generation was performed with the immunoSEQ multiplex PCR assay. RNA was extracted from all samples and reverse transcribed into cDNA, which served as template for TCR sequencing. First-strand cDNA was synthesized using SuperScript III with a 2:1 mix of oligo-dT and random hexamers. A synthetic immune receptor repertoire was used to measure amplification bias, and any remaining bias was corrected computationally. As for how the authors treated the data: Raw reads were preprocessed for error removal, and CDR3 was defined according to IMGT conventions as running from the conserved cysteine to phenylalanine. Clonality was calculated as 1 minus Shannon entropy normalized by log2 of the number of productive unique TCRs. Whether scalp clones were CD4 or CD8 was inferred by matching scalp TCRbeta sequences against CD4 and CD8 repertoires sorted from blood. The source is immuneACCESS, and TCRdb retained only in-frame sequences with V and J called. Part of the clones is not carried over; for the studies checked, unresolved V genes explain less than half of this, and the remainder is unexplained. That table gives V, J and clone size, and the DNA gave D and trimming. This sample gives about 130,000 clones in total; almost 50% of them show up just once. The ten most abundant clones make up 15% to 20% of the sample.

This clone turned up a few times. Its antigen specificity is not known. No base-level quality is on record; no much larger clone is a single base apart. The sequence was collected from a human donor with alopecia areata. The V gene is TRBV29-1 and the J gene is TRBJ2-2; the D segment cannot be called with confidence. The material sequenced was CD8+ T cells sorted from blood, taken at week 0. The CDR3 reads CSVERENTGELFF. At the DNA level, the sequence is TGCAGCGTTGAACGAGAAAACACCGGGGAGCTGTTTTTT.